This TCR beta chain was recovered during a study of blood T cell repertoires in COVID-19. The wider study: There were acute and convalescent COVID-19 samples, and they came from the United States, Italy and Spain.

The CDR3 loop spans 13 amino acids. The V gene end was trimmed by 7 bases and the J gene end by 9 bases; junction bases not matched to a gene: 6. How the authors handled the data: Researchers report that nucleated cell counts were estimated from reference gene primer amplification. The method was immunoSEQ multiplex PCR; TCRdb's version includes in-frame clones alone and lacks a portion of them. The DNA gave D and trimming, while V, J and clone size come from that table. The sample has under 300,000 clones, about 91% seen once. The V and J genes are TRBV12-3 or TRBV12-4 and TRBJ1-6; TRBD1 agrees at 7 bases. This receptor was taken from a middle-aged woman with acute COVID-19. Source material: PBMCs or T cells enriched from blood (not recorded which). CDR3 protein: CASTTTGVSPLHF. The CDR3, as DNA: TGTGCCAGCACCACAACAGGGGTTTCACCCCTCCACTTT.